The next 11 T cell receptor beta chains were all read from a single sample in a study of shared clonotypes between healthy human individuals. CD45RO-negative cells were positively selected for CCR7, leaving out terminally differentiated effector memory CD45RA+ cells. Clones were read by immunoSEQ multiplex PCR, and TCRdb kept only the in-frame ones, dropping some. The data hold hundreds of thousands of clones, with roughly 94% observed a single time. Sequenced input: naive CD8+ T cells sorted from blood. The receptors shown here come from a man aged 25-45 years in good health.

Comment on this clone: The same CDR3 arises from other DNA sequences in this sample as well. V is TRBV28 and J is TRBJ1-5; 8 nucleotides agree with TRBD1. The V segment lost 4 bases and the J segment 4 bases; nucleotides outside the gene matches: 6. Germline V lookup: CDR1 MDHEN, CDR2 SYDVKM. The CDR3 totals 15 residues. The DNA of the CDR3 is TGTGCCAGCAGTTCCGGGACAGGAGGGAATCAGCCCCAGCATTTT. This translates into CASSSGTGGNQPQHF.

V and J are TRBV11-2 and TRBJ2-7; 11 bases fit TRBD1. Germline CDR1 reads SGHAT; CDR2 reads FQNNGV. This CDR3 comprises 17 residues. V shed 1 base, J shed 5 bases, and the junction held 10 bases outside the gene matches. CDR3 in amino acids: CASSLVLGDRGVHEQYF. For the CDR3, the DNA is TGTGCCAGCAGCTTAGTATTAGGGGACAGGGGGGTCCACGAGCAGTACTTC.

The chain has TRBV7-9 and TRBJ2-5, with 12 bases matching TRBD2. The CDR3 sequence is 17 residues long. CDR1 is SEHNR, CDR2 FQNEAQ, per germline (reference sequence). V shed 5 bases and J 3 bases; nucleotides not matched to a gene: 10. Written as DNA, the CDR3 is TGTGCCAGCAGCCCAAAGATAACTAGCGGGAGGAAAGAGACCCAGTACTTC. This sequence encodes CASSPKITSGRKETQYF.

The chain uses TRBV19 and TRBJ1-5; the D gene is possibly TRBD1 (6 bases). Germline loops: CDR1 LNHDA, CDR2 SQIVND (reference sequence). Trimming removed 0 bases at V and 4 bases at J, with 10 bases between. This CDR3 is built from 15 residues. The CDR3 sequence: CASSIDTGINQPQHF. The CDR3 DNA follows: TGTGCCAGTAGTATAGATACAGGGATAAATCAGCCCCAGCATTTT.

This rearrangement joins TRBV28 to TRBJ2-1, with D possibly being TRBD2 (5 bases). Per the germline V gene, CDR1 is MDHEN and CDR2 is SYDVKM. The length of the CDR3 is 15 residues. Trimming left V 3 bases short and J 6 bases short, with 15 bases between. This chain's CDR3 is CASSLGPLELNEQFF. CDR3 in DNA: TGTGCCAGCAGTTTGGGCCCACTAGAACTCAATGAGCAGTTCTTC.

J is TRBJ1-3 and V is TRBV6-7, with 8 bases fitting TRBD1. TRBV6-7 is marked as an open reading frame, function uncertain. This CDR3 is built from 16 residues. V lost 0 bases, J lost 4 bases, and 5 bases stayed unmatched. The CDR3 DNA sequence: TGTGCCAGCAGTTACTCGATGGACAGGGCAGGAAACACCATATATTTT. Protein: CASSYSMDRAGNTIYF.

V gene TRBV19 combines with J gene TRBJ1-1; D perhaps matches TRBD1 (5 bases). The germline V gene encodes CDR1 LNHDA and CDR2 SQIVND (reference sequence). The CDR3 loop spans 15 amino acids. V lost 1 base and J lost 3, with 12 bases in between. The CDR3 sequence: CASSIAGGSDTEAFF. The CDR3 DNA reads TGTGCCAGTAGTATAGCTGGGGGGTCGGACACTGAAGCTTTCTTT.

The chain has TRBV29-1 and TRBJ2-7, with D perhaps matching TRBD2 (6 bases). The CDR3 length is 13 residues. Per the germline V gene, CDR1 is SQVTM and CDR2 is ANQGSEA. Deletions cut 6 bases from V and 2 bases from J, with 14 bases between. The CDR3 sequence: CSVGTSNPYEQYF. CDR3 in DNA: TGCAGCGTCGGAACTAGCAACCCCTACGAGCAGTACTTC.

V is TRBV15 and J is TRBJ2-7; TRBD2 might be the D (5 bases). The CDR3 has 13 amino acids. V lost 2 bases and J lost 3, with 8 bases in between. Germline values: CDR1 LNHNV, CDR2 YYDKDF (reference sequence). CDR3 in amino acids: CATSRWAGYEQYF. The CDR3 DNA is TGTGCCACCAGCAGATGGGCGGGCTACGAGCAGTACTTC.

The chain links TRBV2 to TRBJ1-3; no reliable D call. V lost 10 bases and J 0 bases, leaving 16 bases between the germline ends. The CDR3 sequence is 15 residues long. Germline V CDR1 and CDR2: SNHLY, FYNNEI. CDR3 DNA sequence: TGTGCCACACACCTAGACGGGAACTCTGGAAACACCATATATTTT. As protein: CATHLDGNSGNTIYF.

CDR3 residues: CASSFGSGELFF. For the CDR3, the DNA is TGTGCCAGCAGTTTTGGGAGCGGGGAGCTGTTTTTT. This chain uses TRBV27 with TRBJ2-2; perhaps TRBD2 as D (5 bases). Trimming removed 3 bases at V and 7 bases at J, with 6 bases between. Germline V gene data show CDR1 as MNHEY and CDR2 as SMNVEV (reference sequence). CDR3 size: 12 residues.